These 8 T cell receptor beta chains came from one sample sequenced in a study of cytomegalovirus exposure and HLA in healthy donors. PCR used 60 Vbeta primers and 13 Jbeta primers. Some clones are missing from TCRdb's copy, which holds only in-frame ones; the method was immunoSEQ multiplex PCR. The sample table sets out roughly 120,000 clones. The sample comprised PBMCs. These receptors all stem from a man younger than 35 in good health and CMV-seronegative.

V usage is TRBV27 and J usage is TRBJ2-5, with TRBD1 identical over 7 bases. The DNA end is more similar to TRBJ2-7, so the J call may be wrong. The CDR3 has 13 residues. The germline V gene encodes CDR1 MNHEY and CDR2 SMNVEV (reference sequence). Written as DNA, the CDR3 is TGTGCCAGCAGTTTTACAGGGGTTAACGAGCAGTACTTC. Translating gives CASSFTGVNEQYF.

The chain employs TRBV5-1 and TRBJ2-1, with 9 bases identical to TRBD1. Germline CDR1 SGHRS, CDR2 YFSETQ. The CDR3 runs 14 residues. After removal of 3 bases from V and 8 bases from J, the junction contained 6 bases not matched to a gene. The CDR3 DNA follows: TGCGCCAGCAGCTCGGGGGACAGGGCCCATGAGCAGTTCTTC. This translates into CASSSGDRAHEQFF.

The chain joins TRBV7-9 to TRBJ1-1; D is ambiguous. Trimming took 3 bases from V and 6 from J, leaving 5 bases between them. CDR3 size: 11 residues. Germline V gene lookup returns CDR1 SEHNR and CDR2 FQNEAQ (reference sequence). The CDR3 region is CASSFQAEAFF. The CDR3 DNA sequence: TGTGCCAGCAGCTTCCAGGCTGAAGCTTTCTTT.

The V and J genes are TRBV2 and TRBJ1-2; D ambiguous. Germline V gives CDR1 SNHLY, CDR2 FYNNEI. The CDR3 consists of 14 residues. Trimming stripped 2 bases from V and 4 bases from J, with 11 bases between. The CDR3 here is CASSESEGSYGYTF. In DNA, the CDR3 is TGTGCCAGCAGTGAATCGGAGGGTAGCTATGGCTACACCTTC.

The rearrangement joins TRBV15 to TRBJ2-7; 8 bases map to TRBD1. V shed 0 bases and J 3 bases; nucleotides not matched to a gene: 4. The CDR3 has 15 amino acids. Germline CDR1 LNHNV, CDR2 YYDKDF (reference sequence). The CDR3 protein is CATSRDSGQGYEQYF. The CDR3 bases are TGTGCCACCAGCAGAGATAGCGGACAGGGCTACGAGCAGTACTTC.

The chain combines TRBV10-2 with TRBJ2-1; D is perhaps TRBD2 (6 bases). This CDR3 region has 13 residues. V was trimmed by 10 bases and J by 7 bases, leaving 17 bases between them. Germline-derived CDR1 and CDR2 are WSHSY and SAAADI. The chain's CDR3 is CATTLGGTNEQFF. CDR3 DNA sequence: TGCGCCACCACGTTGGGCGGGACGAATGAGCAGTTCTTC.

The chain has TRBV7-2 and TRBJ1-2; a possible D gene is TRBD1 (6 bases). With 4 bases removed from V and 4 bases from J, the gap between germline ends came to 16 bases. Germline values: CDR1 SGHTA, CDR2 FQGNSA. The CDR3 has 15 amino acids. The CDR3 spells CASSSAGATSYGYTF. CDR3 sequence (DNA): TGTGCCAGCAGCTCCGCAGGGGCGACCTCCTATGGCTACACCTTC. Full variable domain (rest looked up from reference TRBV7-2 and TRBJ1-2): GAGVSQSPSNKVTEKGKDVELRCDPISGHTALYWYRQSLGQGLEFLIYFQGNSAPDKSGLPSDRFSAERTGGSVSTLTIQRTQQEDSAVYLCASSSAGATSYGYTFGSGTRLTVV.

CDR3 nucleotides: TGTGCCAGCAGTGGCCACACTAGCTGGGCTCAGTATTTT. Protein sequence: CASSGHTSWAQYF. The chain links TRBV6-5 to TRBJ2-3, with D possibly being TRBD2 (6 bases). The CDR3 extends over 13 amino acids. Trimming pared 5 bases from V and 12 bases from J, leaving 18 bases between. Per germline, CDR1 MNHEY and CDR2 SVGAGI.